The source of this T cell receptor beta chain is a study of cytomegalovirus exposure and HLA in healthy donors. Study summary: One earlier analysis, a look at 180 million or so T cells, found some 120 million unique TCR beta sequences. Study-level findings and limits: While the bulk of TCR sequences proved rare, some public TCRs turned up in many donors. When the data were analyzed later, several of the most significant clusters appeared to be linked to common viral pathogens.

About this clone: Its cognate antigen is unknown.

The trim removed 5 bases at V and 5 bases at J, leaving 9 bases unmatched. The CDR3 consists of 14 residues. From germline, CDR1 is SGHNT and CDR2 YYREEE (reference sequence). PCR was performed using 60 Vbeta and 13 Jbeta primers. The protocol was immunoSEQ multiplex PCR, while the TCRdb copy is restricted to in-frame clones and leaves out a portion. The sample carries 150,000 to 200,000 clones, roughly 80% recorded once. The clonotype originates from a man aged 18 to 30 in good health and CMV-seronegative. Input material: PBMCs. The chain uses TRBV5-4 and TRBJ1-1, with 7 positions matching TRBD1. CDR3 bases: TGTGCCAGCAGTTCGAAAACAGGGGAAACTGAAGCTTTCTTT. Its protein product is CASSSKTGETEAFF.